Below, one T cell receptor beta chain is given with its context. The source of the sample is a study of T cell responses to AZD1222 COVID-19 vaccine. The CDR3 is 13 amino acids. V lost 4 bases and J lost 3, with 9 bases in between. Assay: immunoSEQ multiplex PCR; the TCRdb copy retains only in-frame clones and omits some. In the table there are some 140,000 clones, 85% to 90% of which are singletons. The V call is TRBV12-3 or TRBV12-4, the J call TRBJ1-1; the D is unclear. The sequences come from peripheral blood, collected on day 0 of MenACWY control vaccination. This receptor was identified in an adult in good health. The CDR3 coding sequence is TGTGCCAGCAGTTACGGCGTGTACACTGAAGCTTTCTTT. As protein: CASSYGVYTEAFF.